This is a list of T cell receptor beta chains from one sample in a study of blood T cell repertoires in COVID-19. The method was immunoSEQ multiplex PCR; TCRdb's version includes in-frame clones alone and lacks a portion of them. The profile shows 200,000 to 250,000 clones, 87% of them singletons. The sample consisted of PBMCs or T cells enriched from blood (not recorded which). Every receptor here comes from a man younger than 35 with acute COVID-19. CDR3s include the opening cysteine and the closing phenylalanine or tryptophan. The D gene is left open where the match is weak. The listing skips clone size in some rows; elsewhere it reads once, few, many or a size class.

CAWSSGQVLTDTQYF TGTGCCTGGAGTTCGGGACAGGTTCTCACAGATACGCAGTATTTT NA TRBV30 15 TRBD1 TRBJ2-3
CASSQDRAHTEAFF TGCGCCAGCAGCCAAGATCGCGCACACACTGAAGCTTTCTTT NA TRBV4-3 14 NA TRBJ1-1
CASSDPGQGMAEAFF TGTGCCAGCAGTGATCCGGGACAGGGTATGGCTGAAGCTTTCTTT NA TRBV25-1 15 TRBD1 TRBJ1-1
CASSQDSFDSPLHF TGCGCCAGCAGCCAAGATAGTTTCGATTCACCCCTCCACTTT once TRBV4-3 14 NA TRBJ1-6
CASSEYGTGRNEQYF TGTGCCAGCAGTGAGTATGGGACAGGGCGTAACGAGCAGTACTTC NA TRBV25-1 15 TRBD1 TRBJ2-7
CATGGLAEDTQYF TGTGCCACCGGAGGACTAGCGGAAGATACGCAGTATTTT NA TRBV27 13 TRBD2 TRBJ2-3
CASSSTQGTSGRGLWETQYF TGTGCCAGCAGTTCCACACAGGGGACTAGCGGGAGAGGTTTGTGGGAGACCCAGTACTTC NA TRBV27 20 TRBD2 TRBJ2-5
CASSQGAVAKNIQYF TGTGCCAGCAGCCAAGGGGCCGTAGCCAAAAACATTCAGTACTTC NA TRBV3-1/TRBV3-2 15 NA TRBJ2-4
CAISPPGGTYEQYF TGTGCCATCAGCCCTCCGGGGGGTACCTACGAGCAGTACTTC NA TRBV10-3 14 TRBD2 TRBJ2-7
CASSPPGGAKNIQYF TGTGCCAGCAGTCCCCCCGGCGGGGCCAAAAACATTCAGTACTTC NA TRBV28 15 NA TRBJ2-4
CASSLEHRANYGYTF TGTGCCAGCAGCTTAGAGCACAGGGCTAACTATGGCTACACCTTC NA TRBV7-9 15 NA TRBJ1-2
CASSVDPAGGNEQFF TGTGCCAGCAGCGTAGATCCAGCGGGAGGAAATGAGCAGTTCTTC NA TRBV9 15 TRBD2 TRBJ2-1
CATSATRLNTGELFF TGTGCCACCAGTGCCACAAGACTCAACACCGGGGAGCTGTTTTTT NA TRBV24-1 15 NA TRBJ2-2
CASSSRTGNSPLHF TGTGCCAGCAGTTCTCGGACAGGGAATTCACCCCTCCACTTT NA TRBV6-5 14 TRBD1 TRBJ1-6
CASSYSNVYGAGELFF TGTGCCAGCAGTTACTCGAACGTTTACGGTGCCGGGGAGCTGTTTTTT NA TRBV6-2/TRBV6-3 16 NA TRBJ2-2
CSVEDLTGSNYGYTF TGCAGCGTTGAAGATCTGACAGGGTCCAACTATGGCTACACCTTC NA TRBV29-1 15 TRBD1 TRBJ1-2
CASSEQTSGTGPKETQYF TGCGCCAGCAGTGAACAGACTAGCGGGACCGGTCCTAAAGAGACCCAGTACTTC NA TRBV10-1 18 TRBD2 TRBJ2-5
CASSRSFSDYGDEQFF TGTGCCAGCAGCCGCTCTTTTAGCGATTATGGCGATGAGCAGTTCTTC NA TRBV27 16 NA TRBJ2-1
CASSQGRFSPLHF TGCGCCAGCAGCCAAGGGAGGTTTTCACCCCTCCACTTT NA TRBV4-1 13 NA TRBJ1-6
CASSQRGLAAVKFSYNEQFF TGTGCCAGCAGCCAACGCGGACTAGCGGCAGTGAAGTTCTCCTACAATGAGCAGTTCTTC once TRBV4-2 20 TRBD2 TRBJ2-1
CASRGTSGSPGELFF TGTGCCAGTAGGGGGACTAGCGGGAGCCCCGGGGAGCTGTTTTTT NA TRBV19 15 TRBD2 TRBJ2-2
CASSLAQEYNEQFF TGTGCCAGCAGCTTAGCTCAAGAGTACAATGAGCAGTTCTTC NA TRBV11-1 14 NA TRBJ2-1
CASSMVGGVSTGELFF TGTGCCAGTAGTATGGTAGGCGGGGTTAGCACCGGGGAGCTGTTTTTT NA TRBV19 16 NA TRBJ2-2
CASTDRPHSTDTQYF TGTGCCAGCACAGACAGGCCCCACAGCACAGATACGCAGTATTTT NA TRBV19 15 NA TRBJ2-3
CASSGAGTGSNEQYF TGTGCCAGCAGCGGGGCCGGGACAGGGAGCAACGAGCAGTACTTC NA TRBV9 15 TRBD1 TRBJ2-7
CASRAGAYTGELFF TGTGCCAGCAGAGCGGGCGCCTACACCGGGGAGCTGTTTTTT NA TRBV6-5 14 NA TRBJ2-2
CASSLGTGNEQFF TGTGCCAGCAGTTTAGGGACAGGGAATGAGCAGTTCTTC NA TRBV12-3/TRBV12-4 13 TRBD1 TRBJ2-1
CASSAGGGTGDEQYF TGTGCCAGCAGCGCCGGCGGTGGGACAGGGGACGAGCAGTACTTC large TRBV7-6 15 TRBD1 TRBJ2-7
CASSLDRGGTGELFF TGTGCCAGCAGCTTAGACAGGGGTGGCACCGGGGAGCTGTTTTTT NA TRBV7-3 15 TRBD1 TRBJ2-2
CASSRRGGAEEKLFF TGTGCCAGCAGCCGACGCGGTGGGGCCGAGGAAAAACTGTTTTTT NA TRBV5-4 15 NA TRBJ1-4
CAWSLRLVEETQYF TGTGCCTGGAGCCTGAGGCTCGTAGAAGAGACCCAGTACTTC NA TRBV30 14 NA TRBJ2-5
CASSFGNSYNEQFF TGTGCCAGCAGCTTCGGTAACTCCTACAATGAGCAGTTCTTC NA TRBV7-2 14 NA TRBJ2-1
CASSIQGGNQPQHF TGTGCCAGCAGCATACAGGGTGGCAATCAGCCCCAGCATTTT NA TRBV28 14 NA TRBJ1-5
CASGRALSGANVLTF TGTGCCAGCGGGCGGGCTCTCTCTGGGGCCAACGTCCTGACTTTC NA TRBV3-1/TRBV3-2 15 NA TRBJ2-6